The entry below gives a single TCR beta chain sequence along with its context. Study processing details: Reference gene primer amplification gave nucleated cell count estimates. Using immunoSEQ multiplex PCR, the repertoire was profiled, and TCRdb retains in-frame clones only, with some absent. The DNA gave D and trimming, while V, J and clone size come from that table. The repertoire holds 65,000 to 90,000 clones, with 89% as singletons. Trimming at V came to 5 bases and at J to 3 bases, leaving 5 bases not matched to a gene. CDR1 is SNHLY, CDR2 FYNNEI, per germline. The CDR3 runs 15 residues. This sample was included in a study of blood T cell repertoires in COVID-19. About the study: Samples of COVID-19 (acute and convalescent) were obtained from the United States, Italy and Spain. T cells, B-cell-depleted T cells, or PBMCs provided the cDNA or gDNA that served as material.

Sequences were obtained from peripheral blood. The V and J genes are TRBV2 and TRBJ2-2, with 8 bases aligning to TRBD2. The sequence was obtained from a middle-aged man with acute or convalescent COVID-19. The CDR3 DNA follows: TGTGCCAGCAGTACCGGGGGGGCTTACACCGGGGAGCTGTTTTTT. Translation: CASSTGGAYTGELFF. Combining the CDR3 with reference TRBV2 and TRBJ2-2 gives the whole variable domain EPEVTQTPSHQVTQMGQEVILRCVPISNHLYFYWYRQILGQKVEFLVSFYNNEISEKSEIFDDQFSVERPDGSNFTLKIRSTKLEDSAMYFCASSTGGAYTGELFFGEGSRLTVL.